What follows are 17 T cell receptor beta chains derived from one specimen sequenced in a study of cytomegalovirus exposure and HLA in healthy donors. The PCR ran on 60 Vbeta and 13 Jbeta primers. Produced via immunoSEQ multiplex PCR; TCRdb's table is partial and in-frame only. Of 140,000 to 150,000 clones in the sample, over 70% were seen once. The sample comprised PBMCs. The source is a middle-aged woman in good health and CMV-seropositive.

The chain uses TRBV18 and TRBJ2-7; D is ambiguous. Deletions cut 4 bases from V and 5 bases from J, with 18 bases between. The CDR3 sequence is 15 residues long. Germline CDR1 and CDR2: KGHSH and LQKENI. The CDR3 nucleotides read TGTGCCAGCTCACTCTCCCACTCATATTCACACGAGCAGTACTTC. It is translated as CASSLSHSYSHEQYF.

The chain carries TRBV7-6 and TRBJ2-2; D is unresolved. This CDR3 contains 14 residues. Trimming cost V 2 bases and J 4 bases, with 8 bases left between them. CDR1 is SGHVS and CDR2 is FNYEAQ in the germline V gene. CDR3 coding DNA: TGTGCCAGCAGCTTACCGTACAGCACCGGGGAGCTGTTTTTT. This codes for CASSLPYSTGELFF. Full variable domain (rest looked up from reference TRBV7-6 and TRBJ2-2): GAGVSQSPRYKVTKRGQDVALRCDPISGHVSLYWYRQALGQGPEFLTYFNYEAQQDKSGLPNDRFSAERPEGSISTLTIQRTEQRDSAMYRCASSLPYSTGELFFGEGSRLTVL.

This clone was seen more than once but under ten times. V usage is TRBV5-1 and J usage is TRBJ2-2; 8 bases are a match to TRBD2. Germline V lookup: CDR1 SGHRS, CDR2 YFSETQ. This CDR3 has 14 residues. V was clipped by 4 bases and J by 4 bases; unmatched bases: 3. The CDR3: CASSPSGSTGELFF. The CDR3 coding sequence is TGCGCCAGCAGCCCAAGCGGGAGCACCGGGGAGCTGTTTTTT.

The chain is built from TRBV9 and TRBJ1-1; D remains unclear. V dropped 0 bases and J dropped 6 bases, with 12 bases sitting between them. Germline CDR1 and CDR2: SGDLS and YYNGEE. This CDR3 has 14 residues. CDR3 nucleotides: TGTGCCAGCAGCGTAGCCGGACTGGTTGCTGAAGCTTTCTTT. Translated, it gives CASSVAGLVAEAFF.

The chain has TRBV16 and TRBJ1-2; D possibly corresponds to TRBD1 (5 bases). The CDR3 consists of 12 residues. V dropped 0 bases and J dropped 8 bases, with 7 bases sitting between them. The germline V gene has CDR1 KGHSY and CDR2 FQNENV. This chain's CDR3 is CASSQSGLGYTF. CDR3 DNA: TGTGCCAGCAGCCAATCGGGGCTCGGCTACACCTTC.

This rearrangement joins TRBV7-7 to TRBJ2-7, with 9 bases identical to TRBD1. J was trimmed by 4 bases and V by 5 bases; bases with no gene match: 9. Germline CDR1 is SSHAT and CDR2 is FNYEAQ (reference sequence). The CDR3 extends over 15 amino acids. The CDR3 region has the DNA TGTGCCAGCAGCCCAGGTTCGGACAGGGGTTACGAGCAGTACTTC. Its translation: CASSPGSDRGYEQYF. Full variable domain (remainder filled in from reference TRBV7-7 and TRBJ2-7): GAGVSQSPRYKVTKRGQDVTLRCDPISSHATLYWYQQALGQGPEFLTYFNYEAQPDKSGLPSDRFSAERPEGSISTLTIQRTEQRDSAMYRCASSPGSDRGYEQYFGPGTRLTVT.

The chain links TRBV5-4 to TRBJ2-7; D perhaps matches TRBD1 (6 bases). CDR3 length: 13 amino acids. Per germline, CDR1 SGHNT and CDR2 YYREEE (reference sequence). The V and J ends lost 5 bases and 5 bases respectively, with 14 bases between them. The CDR3 protein is CASRPQGSDEQYF. In DNA form, the CDR3 reads TGTGCCAGCAGACCCCAGGGGTCCGACGAGCAGTACTTC.

J is TRBJ1-1 and V is TRBV6-1; 9 positions agree with TRBD1. This CDR3 comprises 14 residues. The germline gives CDR1 MNHNS, CDR2 SASEGT. Trimming removed 6 bases from V and 5 bases from J; junction bases left unmatched: 7. CDR3 DNA sequence: TGTGCCAGCAGCCTGGACAGGGGTTTAACTGAAGCTTTCTTT. Translated: CASSLDRGLTEAFF.

This sequence joins TRBV5-1 and TRBJ2-7; 10 positions agree with TRBD2. CDR3 length: 17 residues. V dropped 2 bases and J dropped 3; count of bases not matched to a gene: 11. The germline V gene encodes CDR1 SGHRS and CDR2 YFSETQ. The CDR3 sequence is CASSLIPPGLASYEQYF. CDR3 DNA: TGCGCCAGCAGCTTAATTCCACCGGGACTAGCGAGCTACGAGCAGTACTTC. Looking up the rest from reference TRBV5-1 and TRBJ2-7 gives the full variable domain: KAGVTQTPRYLIKTRGQQVTLSCSPISGHRSVSWYQQTPGQGLQFLFEYFSETQRNKGNFPGRFSGRQFSNSRSEMNVSTLELGDSALYLCASSLIPPGLASYEQYFGPGTRLTVT.

The rearrangement uses TRBV7-2 and TRBJ1-1; D call uncertain. This CDR3 has 14 amino acids. The germline CDR1 and CDR2 sequences are SGHTA and FQGNSA. V was cut by 5 bases and J by 3 bases, with 13 bases left in between. The CDR3 bases are TGTGCCAGCAGCCTTATCGGGAGGGACACTGAAGCTTTCTTT. It yields the protein CASSLIGRDTEAFF.

The rearrangement links TRBV6-5 to TRBJ2-7; TRBD2 might be the D (6 bases). The CDR3 has 11 residues. In germline, CDR1 is MNHEY, CDR2 SVGAGI. The CDR3 DNA is TGTGCCAGCAGTGGTGGCAGGGAGGTCTTTGTC. This sequence encodes CASSGGREVFV.

The chain joins TRBV6-1 to TRBJ1-1; 11 bases are a match to TRBD1. In germline, CDR1 is MNHNS, CDR2 SASEGT. The CDR3 length is 14 residues. Losses at the gene ends were 3 bases for V and 11 bases for J; bases not matched to a gene: 8. The CDR3 protein is CASSDGQGANKAFF. CDR3 DNA sequence: TGTGCCAGCAGTGACGGACAGGGGGCGAATAAGGCTTTCTTT.

V usage is TRBV2 and J usage is TRBJ2-7, with D hard to call. Germline lookup yields CDR1 SNHLY and CDR2 FYNNEI. V was shortened by 4 bases and J by 1 base, with 11 bases between the two germline ends. The CDR3 contains 14 residues. Here the CDR3 DNA reads TGTGCCAGCAGTGGAATCGAACTTTCCTACGAGCAGTACTTC. Its protein product is CASSGIELSYEQYF.

Here the CDR3 reads CASRPNPDGDYQPQHF. CDR3 sequence (DNA): TGCGCCAGCCGACCGAACCCTGACGGAGACTATCAGCCCCAGCATTTT. The rearrangement uses TRBV5-1 and TRBJ1-5; D gene unclear. CDR1 SGHRS and CDR2 YFSETQ come from the germline V gene. The CDR3 consists of 16 residues. Trimming removed 7 bases at V and 5 bases at J, with 22 bases between.

The CDR3 DNA follows: TGTGCCAGCAGCGTAAGCGGGGGGGCAGATACGCAGTATTTT. This translates into CASSVSGGADTQYF. The chain recombines TRBV9 with TRBJ2-3; 10 nucleotides align to TRBD2. The V and J ends lost 1 base and 4 bases, in that order; junction bases with no gene match: 0. Germline lookup yields CDR1 SGDLS and CDR2 YYNGEE. CDR3 length equals 14 residues.

This clone was counted a single time. The chain combines TRBV10-3 with TRBJ1-5; 7 bases are a match to TRBD1. V lost 6 bases and J lost 9; bases outside the gene matches: 14. CDR1 is ENHRY, CDR2 SYGVKD, per germline. The CDR3 contains 15 residues. The CDR3 sequence is CAIRERDSELSPQHF. In DNA, the CDR3 is TGTGCCATCAGGGAAAGGGACAGCGAACTATCGCCCCAGCATTTT.

The chain has TRBV30 and TRBJ1-5, with 7 bases matching TRBD1. The V segment lost 2 bases and the J segment 4 bases; nucleotides outside the gene matches: 5. This CDR3 has 14 amino acids. CDR1 GTSNPN and CDR2 SVGIG come from the germline V gene (reference sequence). The chain's CDR3 is CAWSRPGGNQPQHF. CDR3 bases: TGTGCCTGGAGTAGGCCAGGGGGGAATCAGCCCCAGCATTTT. Supplemented by reference TRBV30 and TRBJ1-5, the full variable domain reads SQTIHQWPATLVQPVGSPLSLECTVEGTSNPNLYWYRQAAGRGLQLLFYSVGIGQISSEVPQNLSASRPQDRQFILSSKKLLLSDSGFYLCAWSRPGGNQPQHFGDGTRLSIL.